The subject of this entry is one TCR beta chain. Its antigen is as yet unknown. This sample stems from a study of cytomegalovirus exposure and HLA in healthy donors. Findings and caveats of the study: The tendency of first-cohort TCR clusters to co-occur in the 120 or so validation repertoires was the finding of a later analysis. Confirmation in vitro established that a few CMV-associated chains were specific for CMV antigens.

V dropped 1 base and J dropped 2 bases, with 17 bases sitting between them. There are 17 residues in the CDR3. The V gene's germline CDR1 is SGHTA and CDR2 FQGNSA. Measured with immunoSEQ multiplex PCR; TCRdb has only the in-frame clones, and not every one. The sample shows tens of thousands of clones, roughly 88% of them seen only once. The chain couples TRBV7-2 to TRBJ1-2; the D is unclear. Sequencing was carried out using PBMCs. This TCR was sampled from a young man in good health and CMV-seronegative. The CDR3 protein is CASSLDPGPRLNYGYTF. The CDR3 DNA is TGTGCCAGCAGCTTAGATCCAGGCCCCCGTTTGAACTATGGCTACACCTTC.